These T cell receptor beta chains were read from a single sample in a study of cytomegalovirus exposure and HLA in healthy donors. The data were produced by immunoSEQ multiplex PCR, yet TCRdb's version contains in-frame clones alone and is incomplete. This table has fewer than 150,000 clones, approximately 83% appearing once. Sequencing input: PBMCs. The receptors were gathered from a woman under 30 in good health and CMV-seronegative. CDR3s include the opening cysteine and the closing phenylalanine or tryptophan. The order of the fields is J gene, D gene, CDR3 length, V gene, clone size, CDR3 protein, CDR3 DNA. A D gene is named only where the DNA matches it firmly. Some rows mark clone size as missing; the rest say once, few, many or name a class of expanded clone.

J gene: TRBJ2-5; D gene: TRBD2; CDR3 length: 13; V gene: TRBV9; clone size: .; CDR3 protein: CASSVGGSETQYF; CDR3 DNA: TGTGCCAGCAGCGTGGGAGGGTCAGAGACCCAGTACTTC
J gene: TRBJ2-5; D gene: TRBD1; CDR3 length: 16; V gene: TRBV7-9; clone size: .; CDR3 protein: CASSPRTGKNQETQYF; CDR3 DNA: TGTGCCAGCAGCCCTCGGACAGGGAAAAACCAAGAGACCCAGTACTTC
J gene: TRBJ1-2; D gene: .; CDR3 length: 14; V gene: TRBV28; clone size: .; CDR3 protein: CASSSPGTFYGYTF; CDR3 DNA: TGTGCCAGCAGTTCCCCGGGGACTTTCTATGGCTACACCTTC
J gene: TRBJ2-2; D gene: TRBD1; CDR3 length: 14; V gene: TRBV6-6; clone size: .; CDR3 protein: CASSGQGDTGELFF; CDR3 DNA: TGTGCCAGCAGCGGACAGGGAGACACCGGGGAGCTGTTTTTT
J gene: TRBJ1-2; D gene: .; CDR3 length: 15; V gene: TRBV5-4; clone size: .; CDR3 protein: CASSLGGRFLYGYTF; CDR3 DNA: TGTGCCAGCAGCTTGGGCGGGCGTTTTCTCTATGGCTACACCTTC
J gene: TRBJ2-5; D gene: .; CDR3 length: 14; V gene: TRBV10-2; clone size: .; CDR3 protein: CASSYGQYQETQYF; CDR3 DNA: TGCGCCAGCAGTTACGGACAGTACCAAGAGACCCAGTACTTC
J gene: TRBJ1-1; D gene: .; CDR3 length: 16; V gene: TRBV7-9; clone size: .; CDR3 protein: CASSYRGDTLNTEAFF; CDR3 DNA: TGTGCCAGCAGCTACCGGGGGGACACCTTGAACACTGAAGCTTTCTTT
J gene: TRBJ1-5; D gene: .; CDR3 length: 15; V gene: TRBV30; clone size: .; CDR3 protein: CAWSVRGGRNQPQHF; CDR3 DNA: TGTGCCTGGAGTGTAAGAGGGGGTCGCAATCAGCCCCAGCATTTT
J gene: TRBJ2-1; D gene: TRBD2; CDR3 length: 14; V gene: TRBV29-1; clone size: .; CDR3 protein: CSVISGSVYNEQFF; CDR3 DNA: TGCAGCGTAATTAGCGGGAGCGTCTACAATGAGCAGTTCTTC
J gene: TRBJ1-5; D gene: .; CDR3 length: 13; V gene: TRBV6-5; clone size: once; CDR3 protein: CASSYERNQPQHF; CDR3 DNA: TGTGCCAGCAGTTATGAGAGAAATCAGCCCCAGCATTTT
J gene: TRBJ2-1; D gene: .; CDR3 length: 14; V gene: TRBV27; clone size: .; CDR3 protein: CASSLLSLRNEQFF; CDR3 DNA: TGTGCCAGCAGTTTATTATCCCTCCGCAATGAGCAGTTCTTC
J gene: TRBJ1-2; D gene: TRBD1; CDR3 length: 13; V gene: TRBV4-1; clone size: .; CDR3 protein: CASSQGQGDGYTF; CDR3 DNA: TGCGCCAGCAGCCAAGGACAGGGAGACGGCTACACCTTC
J gene: TRBJ2-3; D gene: .; CDR3 length: 14; V gene: TRBV5-4; clone size: .; CDR3 protein: CASSSGLSTDTQYF; CDR3 DNA: TGTGCCAGCAGCTCGGGATTAAGTACAGATACGCAGTATTTT
J gene: TRBJ2-1; D gene: TRBD2; CDR3 length: 14; V gene: TRBV6-5; clone size: .; CDR3 protein: CASRASGRANEQFF; CDR3 DNA: TGTGCCAGCAGAGCTAGCGGGAGGGCCAATGAGCAGTTCTTC
J gene: TRBJ1-3; D gene: .; CDR3 length: 17; V gene: TRBV7-6; clone size: few; CDR3 protein: CASSQWRDRRSGNTIYF; CDR3 DNA: TGTGCCAGCAGCCAGTGGAGGGATAGGCGCTCTGGAAACACCATATATTTT
J gene: TRBJ1-3; D gene: .; CDR3 length: 15; V gene: TRBV11-2; clone size: .; CDR3 protein: CASSFTGFSGNTIYF; CDR3 DNA: TGTGCCAGCAGCTTCACAGGGTTTTCTGGAAACACCATATATTTT
J gene: TRBJ1-1; D gene: TRBD1; CDR3 length: 14; V gene: TRBV27; clone size: few; CDR3 protein: CASSMGQGAAKAFF; CDR3 DNA: TGTGCCAGCAGTATGGGACAGGGGGCGGCTAAAGCTTTCTTT
J gene: TRBJ1-1; D gene: .; CDR3 length: 13; V gene: TRBV5-6; clone size: few; CDR3 protein: CASSLSGGPEAFF; CDR3 DNA: TGTGCCAGCAGCTTGTCGGGGGGTCCTGAAGCTTTCTTT
J gene: TRBJ2-3; D gene: TRBD2; CDR3 length: 16; V gene: TRBV4-1; clone size: .; CDR3 protein: CASSQGAGLNTDTQYF; CDR3 DNA: TGCGCCAGCAGCCAGGGAGCGGGACTCAACACAGATACGCAGTATTTT
J gene: TRBJ2-5; D gene: TRBD1; CDR3 length: 14; V gene: TRBV5-1; clone size: .; CDR3 protein: CASSLGTVQETQYF; CDR3 DNA: TGCGCCAGCAGCCTCGGGACAGTACAAGAGACCCAGTACTTC
J gene: TRBJ2-3; D gene: .; CDR3 length: 14; V gene: TRBV5-1; clone size: .; CDR3 protein: CASSHGQGTDTQYF; CDR3 DNA: TGCGCCAGCAGCCACGGCCAGGGAACAGATACGCAGTATTTT
J gene: TRBJ1-1; D gene: .; CDR3 length: 15; V gene: TRBV7-2; clone size: .; CDR3 protein: CASSLRRGKDTEAFF; CDR3 DNA: TGTGCCAGCAGCTTAAGGAGGGGAAAAGACACTGAAGCTTTCTTT
J gene: TRBJ2-1; D gene: TRBD1; CDR3 length: 14; V gene: TRBV7-2; clone size: .; CDR3 protein: CASSPDRLGNEQFF; CDR3 DNA: TGTGCCAGCAGCCCGGACAGGTTGGGTAATGAGCAGTTCTTC
J gene: TRBJ2-2; D gene: .; CDR3 length: 13; V gene: TRBV14; clone size: once; CDR3 protein: CASSQAGTGELFF; CDR3 DNA: TGTGCCAGCAGCCAAGCGGGTACCGGGGAGCTGTTTTTT
J gene: TRBJ1-3; D gene: .; CDR3 length: 13; V gene: TRBV19; clone size: .; CDR3 protein: CASELGSGNTIYF; CDR3 DNA: TGTGCCAGTGAGCTAGGCAGTGGAAACACCATATATTTT
J gene: TRBJ2-7; D gene: .; CDR3 length: 10; V gene: TRBV19; clone size: .; CDR3 protein: CASGLEEQYF; CDR3 DNA: TGTGCCAGCGGACTGGAAGAGCAGTACTTC
J gene: TRBJ2-1; D gene: .; CDR3 length: 15; V gene: TRBV30; clone size: .; CDR3 protein: CAWSVYWVGDNEQFF; CDR3 DNA: TGTGCCTGGAGTGTTTACTGGGTGGGAGACAATGAGCAGTTCTTC
J gene: TRBJ1-1; D gene: .; CDR3 length: 14; V gene: TRBV7-2; clone size: .; CDR3 protein: CASSLGGGNTEAFF; CDR3 DNA: TGTGCCAGCAGCTTAGGGGGAGGGAACACTGAAGCTTTCTTT
J gene: TRBJ2-4; D gene: .; CDR3 length: 15; V gene: TRBV6-5; clone size: once; CDR3 protein: CASSPFGESKNIQYF; CDR3 DNA: TGTGCCAGCAGCCCCTTTGGGGAGTCCAAAAACATTCAGTACTTC
J gene: TRBJ2-7; D gene: .; CDR3 length: 11; V gene: TRBV20-1; clone size: .; CDR3 protein: CSARPGSEQYF; CDR3 DNA: TGCAGTGCGAGGCCGGGAAGTGAGCAGTACTTC
J gene: TRBJ1-1; D gene: .; CDR3 length: 15; V gene: TRBV15; clone size: .; CDR3 protein: CATSRDRQSTHQAFF; CDR3 DNA: TGTGCCACCAGCAGAGATCGACAGTCAACGCATCAAGCTTTCTTT
J gene: TRBJ2-7; D gene: TRBD2; CDR3 length: 13; V gene: TRBV29-1; clone size: .; CDR3 protein: CSVARGGSYEQYF; CDR3 DNA: TGCAGCGTTGCCCGGGGGGGAAGCTACGAGCAGTACTTC
J gene: TRBJ2-1; D gene: .; CDR3 length: 22; V gene: TRBV27; clone size: .; CDR3 protein: CASSLSPTLQGSWGQSYNEQFF; CDR3 DNA: TGTGCCAGCAGTTTATCCCCCACTCTTCAAGGGTCTTGGGGGCAATCCTACAATGAGCAGTTCTTC
J gene: TRBJ2-5; D gene: TRBD2; CDR3 length: 17; V gene: TRBV2; clone size: .; CDR3 protein: CASRLGLAGVRQETQYF; CDR3 DNA: TGTGCCAGCAGATTGGGACTAGCGGGAGTAAGGCAAGAGACCCAGTACTTC
J gene: TRBJ1-2; D gene: .; CDR3 length: 14; V gene: TRBV5-1; clone size: once; CDR3 protein: CASSFEVPNYGYTF; CDR3 DNA: TGCGCCAGCAGTTTCGAGGTTCCCAACTATGGCTACACCTTC
J gene: TRBJ1-1; D gene: .; CDR3 length: 12; V gene: TRBV19; clone size: .; CDR3 protein: CASIRRDTEAFF; CDR3 DNA: TGTGCCAGTATCCGGAGGGACACTGAAGCTTTCTTT
J gene: TRBJ1-5; D gene: .; CDR3 length: 15; V gene: TRBV27; clone size: .; CDR3 protein: CASSLGQGFTQPQHF; CDR3 DNA: TGTGCCAGCAGTTTGGGGCAGGGTTTCACTCAGCCCCAGCATTTT
J gene: TRBJ1-1; D gene: .; CDR3 length: 12; V gene: TRBV5-6; clone size: .; CDR3 protein: CASSLTQGIAFF; CDR3 DNA: TGTGCCAGCAGCCTAACCCAGGGGATTGCTTTCTTT
J gene: TRBJ1-2; D gene: .; CDR3 length: 16; V gene: TRBV4-3; clone size: .; CDR3 protein: CASSQSPWARNNGYTF; CDR3 DNA: TGCGCCAGCAGCCAGTCCCCATGGGCCAGGAATAATGGCTACACCTTC
J gene: TRBJ1-3; D gene: .; CDR3 length: 16; V gene: TRBV7-2; clone size: .; CDR3 protein: CASSPTLSAQGNTIYF; CDR3 DNA: TGTGCCAGCAGCCCCACCTTGAGCGCGCAGGGAAACACCATATATTTT
J gene: TRBJ2-7; D gene: .; CDR3 length: 15; V gene: TRBV5-8; clone size: .; CDR3 protein: CASSLVVPNPYEQYF; CDR3 DNA: TGTGCCAGCAGCTTGGTAGTTCCCAACCCCTACGAGCAGTACTTC
J gene: TRBJ2-1; D gene: TRBD2; CDR3 length: 14; V gene: TRBV9; clone size: .; CDR3 protein: CASSVRTSWDEQFF; CDR3 DNA: TGTGCCAGCAGCGTACGGACTAGCTGGGATGAGCAGTTCTTC
J gene: TRBJ2-7; D gene: .; CDR3 length: 13; V gene: TRBV15; clone size: .; CDR3 protein: CATSRDPAYEQYF; CDR3 DNA: TGTGCCACCAGCAGAGATCCAGCCTACGAGCAGTACTTC
J gene: TRBJ1-4; D gene: .; CDR3 length: 15; V gene: TRBV4-1; clone size: few; CDR3 protein: CASSQRGGLGEKLFF; CDR3 DNA: TGCGCCAGCAGCCAGCGGGGGGGATTAGGGGAAAAACTGTTTTTT
J gene: TRBJ1-1; D gene: .; CDR3 length: 15; V gene: TRBV27; clone size: .; CDR3 protein: CASSLMGGLNTEAFF; CDR3 DNA: TGTGCCAGCAGTTTAATGGGGGGGCTGAACACTGAAGCTTTCTTT
J gene: TRBJ1-3; D gene: TRBD1; CDR3 length: 15; V gene: TRBV28; clone size: .; CDR3 protein: CASRPTGGAGNTIYF; CDR3 DNA: TGTGCCAGCAGGCCGACAGGGGGCGCTGGAAACACCATATATTTT
J gene: TRBJ1-4; D gene: TRBD1; CDR3 length: 15; V gene: TRBV6-5; clone size: .; CDR3 protein: CASSSLGQINEKLFF; CDR3 DNA: TGTGCCAGCAGTTCCCTGGGACAGATTAATGAAAAACTGTTTTTT
J gene: TRBJ1-1; D gene: TRBD1; CDR3 length: 17; V gene: TRBV18; clone size: once; CDR3 protein: CASSPPSGGGTRGGAFF; CDR3 DNA: TGTGCCAGCTCACCCCCTTCGGGAGGGGGCACAAGAGGGGGAGCTTTCTTT
J gene: TRBJ2-2; D gene: .; CDR3 length: 11; V gene: TRBV6-6; clone size: .; CDR3 protein: CASSPRGGLFF; CDR3 DNA: TGTGCCAGCAGCCCTAGGGGGGGGCTGTTTTTT
J gene: TRBJ2-2; D gene: TRBD1; CDR3 length: 16; V gene: TRBV5-1; clone size: .; CDR3 protein: CASSPPTGMETGELFF; CDR3 DNA: TGCGCCAGCAGCCCTCCGACAGGGATGGAAACCGGGGAGCTGTTTTTT
J gene: TRBJ2-1; D gene: .; CDR3 length: 14; V gene: TRBV5-1; clone size: .; CDR3 protein: CASSPGHLRDEQFF; CDR3 DNA: TGCGCCAGCAGCCCGGGACATCTTAGGGATGAGCAGTTCTTC